This T cell receptor (beta chain) was recovered during a study of T cell responses to AZD1222 COVID-19 vaccine. Findings and limits, study-wide: Along spike, vaccine-associated CD4 TCRs were found throughout, with dominance at 160-218 and 743-854. Repertoires were collected only later (after the peak T cell response had occurred). Seropositive AZD1222 recipients at baseline numbered only six or seven. Unmutated variant regions are reportedly targeted by nearly half of spike-specific TCRs.

This clone was found once. Its target is unknown. The CDR3 consists of 12 residues. Germline V gene sequence: CDR1 GTSNPN, CDR2 SVGIG (reference sequence). The germline V and J ends were trimmed by 0 bases and 10 bases, with 10 bases remaining between them. TCRdb keeps only in-frame clones here, not all; method: immunoSEQ multiplex PCR. This sample has 100,000 to 150,000 clones, with 94% found just once. The input for sequencing was peripheral blood, taken on day 0 of AZD1222 vaccination. This receptor was taken from an adult in good health. This chain joins TRBV30 and TRBJ2-1; either TRBD1 or TRBD2 may supply D (5 bases each). CDR3 DNA sequence: TGTGCCTGGAGTGTAGGTCGGGACGAGCAGTTCTTC. It yields the protein CAWSVGRDEQFF.